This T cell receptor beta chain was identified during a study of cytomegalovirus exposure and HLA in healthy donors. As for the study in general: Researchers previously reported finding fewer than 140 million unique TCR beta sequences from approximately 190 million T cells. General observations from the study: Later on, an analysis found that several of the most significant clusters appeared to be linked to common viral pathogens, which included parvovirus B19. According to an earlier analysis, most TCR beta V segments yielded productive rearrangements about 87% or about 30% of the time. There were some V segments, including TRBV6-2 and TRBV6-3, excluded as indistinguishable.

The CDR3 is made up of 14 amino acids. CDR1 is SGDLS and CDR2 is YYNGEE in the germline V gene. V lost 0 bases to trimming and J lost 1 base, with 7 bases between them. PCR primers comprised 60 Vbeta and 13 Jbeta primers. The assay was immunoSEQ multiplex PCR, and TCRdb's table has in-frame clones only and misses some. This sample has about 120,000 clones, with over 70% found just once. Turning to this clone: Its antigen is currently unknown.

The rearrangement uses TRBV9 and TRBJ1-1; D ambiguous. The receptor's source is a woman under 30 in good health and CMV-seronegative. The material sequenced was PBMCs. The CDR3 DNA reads TGTGCCAGCAGCGTAGGGAGTACGAACACTGAAGCTTTCTTT. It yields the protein CASSVGSTNTEAFF.